The 29 T cell receptor beta chains below were found in one sample sequenced in a study of cytomegalovirus exposure and HLA in healthy donors. Researchers ran the PCR with 60 Vbeta and 13 Jbeta primers. Here immunoSEQ multiplex PCR was the method, and the copy in TCRdb shows in-frame clones only, minus some. This table holds tens of thousands of clones, around three quarters found once. The sequenced material came from PBMCs. These receptor sequences come from a man aged 30 to 45 in good health and CMV-seronegative.

This chain joins TRBV7-2 and TRBJ1-3; TRBD1 aligns across 10 bases. This CDR3 is 15 amino acids long. V gave up 7 bases and J gave up 2 bases; unmatched junction bases: 5. Germline lookup yields CDR1 SGHTA and CDR2 FQGNSA. The CDR3 DNA reads TGTGCCAGCATCCCGGACAGGGGGACTGGAAACACCATATATTTT. Translation: CASIPDRGTGNTIYF.

The chain couples TRBV6-5 to TRBJ2-7, with D possibly being TRBD1 (6 bases). CDR3 length: 14 residues. The germline V and J ends were trimmed by 6 bases and 2 bases, with 14 bases remaining between them. CDR1 MNHEY and CDR2 SVGAGI come from the germline V gene. The DNA for the CDR3 is TGTGCCAGCAGAATATTGCAGGGGACCTACGAGCAGTACTTC. Translating gives CASRILQGTYEQYF.

This clone was seen only once. This chain uses TRBV28 with TRBJ2-1, with 7 positions matching TRBD2. V dropped 3 bases and J dropped 3; count of bases not matched to a gene: 5. The germline gives CDR1 MDHEN, CDR2 SYDVKM. This CDR3 comprises 15 residues. This CDR3 reads CASSLGGPVYNEQFF. The DNA for the CDR3 is TGTGCCAGCAGTTTGGGAGGGCCTGTCTACAATGAGCAGTTCTTC.

This clone was counted a single time. Other DNA sequences within the sample encode an identical CDR3. The J gene is TRBJ2-5, the V gene TRBV28; D gene ambiguous. The CDR3 covers 11 residues. Germline CDR1 and CDR2: MDHEN and SYDVKM. Trimming pared 2 bases from V and 5 bases from J, leaving 3 bases between. As DNA, the CDR3 is TGTGCCAGCAGTTTACGGGAGACCCAGTACTTC. Amino acid sequence: CASSLRETQYF.

The chain uses TRBV4-3 and TRBJ2-1; the D is unclear. This CDR3 spans 12 amino acids. Per the germline V gene, CDR1 is LGHNA and CDR2 is YSLEER. V was pared by 0 bases and J by 12 bases, with 9 bases between. For the CDR3, the DNA is TGCGCCAGCAGCCAAGATCGGAGTTCGCAGTTCTTC. Its protein is CASSQDRSSQFF.

The chain employs TRBV6-6 and TRBJ2-2; 9 bases match TRBD2. CDR1 is MNHNY and CDR2 is SVGAGI in the germline V gene (reference sequence). This CDR3 has 16 residues. V dropped 5 bases and J dropped 0; count of bases not matched to a gene: 4. CDR3 loop: CASSKGGGANTGELFF. As DNA, the CDR3 is TGTGCCAGCAGTAAAGGCGGGGGGGCGAACACCGGGGAGCTGTTTTTT.

The chain joins TRBV5-1 to TRBJ2-2; 15 bases agree with TRBD2. After removal of 4 bases from V and 3 bases from J, the junction contained 7 bases not matched to a gene. This CDR3 comprises 18 residues. In germline, CDR1 is SGHRS, CDR2 YFSETQ. The chain's CDR3 is CASSRQGLAGGYTGELFF. The DNA of the CDR3 is TGCGCCAGCAGCCGCCAGGGACTAGCGGGAGGATACACCGGGGAGCTGTTTTTT.

This rearrangement joins TRBV4-1 to TRBJ2-2, with D unclear. This CDR3 has 13 amino acids. V gave up 4 bases and J gave up 14 bases, with 17 bases separating them. Germline V lookup: CDR1 MGHRA, CDR2 YSYEKL. The CDR3 here is CASSPIPPRNLFF. DNA for the CDR3: TGCGCCAGCAGCCCAATCCCCCCGAGGAATCTGTTTTTT.

CDR3 coding DNA: TGTGCCAGTAGGGCGGGAGGTGGGGCCAACGTCCTGACTTTC. Protein product: CASRAGGGANVLTF. This chain connects TRBV19 to TRBJ2-6; 8 nucleotides match TRBD2. Unmatched junction bases numbered 1, after V lost 6 bases and J lost 3 bases. This CDR3 comprises 14 residues. Germline-derived CDR1 and CDR2 are LNHDA and SQIVND (reference sequence).

The chain combines TRBV9 with TRBJ2-1, with 8 bases fitting TRBD2. The V gene's germline CDR1 is SGDLS and CDR2 YYNGEE. This CDR3 has 17 amino acids. The J segment lost 9 bases and the V segment lost 3 bases, leaving 17 bases of the junction unmatched. The CDR3 loop is CASSAGEPGLDRFEQFF. The CDR3 DNA reads TGTGCCAGCAGCGCGGGGGAACCGGGACTAGATCGTTTTGAGCAGTTCTTC.

The CDR3 reads CASSPTGRSYEQYF. CDR3 in DNA: TGTGCCAGCAGTCCGACAGGGAGGTCCTACGAGCAGTACTTC. The rearrangement uses TRBV6-5 and TRBJ2-7; perhaps TRBD1 as D (7 bases). Germline V gene lookup returns CDR1 MNHEY and CDR2 SVGAGI. The CDR3 totals 14 residues. The V and J ends lost 5 bases and 1 base respectively, with 12 bases between them.

This chain links TRBV7-2 with TRBJ2-2; the D gene is possibly TRBD2 (5 bases). The V end lost 5 bases, the J end lost 4 bases, and 5 bases lay between the germline ends. Germline values: CDR1 SGHTA, CDR2 FQGNSA. The CDR3 runs 12 residues. The CDR3 DNA sequence: TGTGCCAGCAGCGAGGGCACCGGGGAGCTGTTTTTT. This encodes CASSEGTGELFF. Together with reference TRBV7-2 and TRBJ2-2, the CDR3 gives the full variable domain: GAGVSQSPSNKVTEKGKDVELRCDPISGHTALYWYRQSLGQGLEFLIYFQGNSAPDKSGLPSDRFSAERTGGSVSTLTIQRTQQEDSAVYLCASSEGTGELFFGEGSRLTVL.

The J gene is TRBJ2-1, the V gene TRBV11-3; 9 bases fit TRBD2. CDR1 is SGHNT and CDR2 is YENEEA in the germline V gene. J gave up 7 bases and V 2 bases, and 9 bases lay outside the gene matches. CDR3 length equals 16 residues. The CDR3 DNA is TGTGCCAGCAGCTTACGAGGCGGGAGGGCGGGGAATGAGCAGTTCTTC. Its protein is CASSLRGGRAGNEQFF.

This clone turned up a few times. In the same sample, other DNA sequences code for this CDR3. V usage is TRBV6-1 and J usage is TRBJ2-7; D call uncertain. The germline CDR1 and CDR2 sequences are MNHNS and SASEGT. Trimming left V 0 bases short and J 3 bases short, with 12 bases between. The CDR3 is made up of 15 amino acids. Here the CDR3 reads CASSEATAAIYEQYF. CDR3 sequence (DNA): TGTGCCAGCAGTGAAGCTACAGCAGCTATCTACGAGCAGTACTTC.

The chain is built from TRBV30 and TRBJ2-2; TRBD1 might be the D (5 bases). Deletions cut 2 bases from V and 6 bases from J, with 13 bases between. The CDR3 is made up of 14 amino acids. Germline V lookup: CDR1 GTSNPN, CDR2 SVGIG (reference sequence). The CDR3 DNA is TGTGCCTGGAGTTCGCAGGGTTGGTCCGGGGAGCTGTTTTTT. Amino acid sequence: CAWSSQGWSGELFF. Variable domain in full (rest from reference TRBV30 and TRBJ2-2): SQTIHQWPATLVQPVGSPLSLECTVEGTSNPNLYWYRQAAGRGLQLLFYSVGIGQISSEVPQNLSASRPQDRQFILSSKKLLLSDSGFYLCAWSSQGWSGELFFGEGSRLTVL.

This clone was counted a single time. The chain recombines TRBV5-1 with TRBJ2-7; a weak D match, TRBD1 (6 bases). This CDR3 has 14 residues. In germline, CDR1 is SGHRS, CDR2 YFSETQ. Trimming shortened V by 4 bases and J by 0 bases, and 11 bases separated the two germline ends. CDR3 sequence reads: CASSLGQSSYEQYF. The CDR3 coding sequence is TGCGCCAGCAGCCTTGGACAGTCCTCCTACGAGCAGTACTTC.

The chain recombines TRBV6-1 with TRBJ1-3; D gene uncertain. The CDR3 contains 15 residues. Between the trimmed V and J ends, which lost 3 bases and 4 bases, there was a span of 13 bases. Germline V gene sequence: CDR1 MNHNS, CDR2 SASEGT. DNA of the CDR3: TGTGCCAGCAGTGATACCGGGTCCGGGGGAAACACCATATATTTT. Protein sequence: CASSDTGSGGNTIYF.

This clone was detected only a few times. The V call is TRBV6-5, the J call TRBJ2-2; 10 nucleotides agree with TRBD2. This CDR3 has 14 amino acids. V gave up 10 bases and J gave up 8 bases; unmatched junction bases: 10. CDR1 MNHEY and CDR2 SVGAGI come from the germline V gene. The CDR3 bases are TGTGCCACCTACCAGCGGGAGGGCCTAGGGGAGCTGTTTTTT. This codes for CATYQREGLGELFF.

The chain couples TRBV4-2 to TRBJ1-2; D possibly corresponds to TRBD1 (5 bases). With 4 bases removed from V and 3 bases from J, the gap between germline ends came to 21 bases. This CDR3 is built from 17 residues. CDR1 LGHNA and CDR2 YNFKEQ come from the germline V gene. In nucleotides, the CDR3 is TGTGCCAGCAGCCCTTCTTACATACAAGGAGGGGACTATGGCTACACCTTC. Protein product: CASSPSYIQGGDYGYTF.

This chain uses TRBV25-1 with TRBJ2-3, with 8 positions matching TRBD1. The CDR3 runs 16 residues. CDR1 is MGHDK and CDR2 is SYGVNS in the germline V gene. J gave up 4 bases and V 3 bases, and 9 bases lay outside the gene matches. The CDR3 here is CASSERQGRSADTQYF. The CDR3 coding sequence is TGTGCCAGCAGTGAGAGACAGGGGCGTAGTGCAGATACGCAGTATTTT.

The V and J genes are TRBV6-1 and TRBJ1-1; 7 bases agree with TRBD1. The V gene end was trimmed by 6 bases and the J gene end by 0 bases; junction bases not matched to a gene: 7. This CDR3 spans 15 amino acids. Germline V lookup: CDR1 MNHNS, CDR2 SASEGT. Written as DNA, the CDR3 is TGTGCCAGCAGAGCCAAAACAGGGGTGAACACTGAAGCTTTCTTT. It codes for CASRAKTGVNTEAFF.

The chain has TRBV7-6 and TRBJ1-2; 8 positions match TRBD1. The germline gives CDR1 SGHVS, CDR2 FNYEAQ. Trimming took 1 base from V and 7 from J; bases not matched to a gene: 5. The CDR3 has 14 amino acids. CDR3 region: CASSLGAGGVGYTF. CDR3 bases: TGTGCCAGCAGCTTAGGGGCAGGGGGCGTTGGCTACACCTTC.

The genes are TRBV6-4 and TRBJ2-1; D is possibly TRBD1 (7 bases). Trimming took off 6 bases at V and 2 bases at J, with 14 bases between the two ends. Per the germline V gene, CDR1 is MRHNA and CDR2 is SNTAGT. CDR3 length equals 15 residues. CDR3 amino acids: CASSLEGAAYNEQFF. DNA for the CDR3: TGTGCCAGCAGCTTGGAGGGGGCGGCCTACAATGAGCAGTTCTTC.

The chain recombines TRBV30 with TRBJ1-1; 7 positions match TRBD1. The ends lost 0 bases at V and 8 bases at J; junction bases unmatched: 3. In germline, CDR1 is GTSNPN, CDR2 SVGIG (reference sequence). CDR3 length equals 12 residues. In DNA, the CDR3 is TGTGCCTGGAGTGTAGGGGACAGAGAAGCTTTCTTT. Protein: CAWSVGDREAFF.

The J gene is TRBJ2-3, the V gene TRBV11-2; 10 bases map to TRBD1. V was clipped by 3 bases and J by 4 bases; unmatched bases: 10. There are 17 residues in the CDR3. Germline V lookup: CDR1 SGHAT, CDR2 FQNNGV. Here the CDR3 DNA reads TGTGCCAGCAGCTTTCGGGACAGGGGATTTTTGGCAGATACGCAGTATTTT. This codes for CASSFRDRGFLADTQYF.

CDR3 in amino acids: CATGNKNYEQYF. For the CDR3, the DNA is TGTGCCACAGGGAACAAAAACTACGAGCAGTACTTC. This rearrangement joins TRBV10-3 to TRBJ2-7, with D tentatively TRBD1 (5 bases). This CDR3 region has 12 residues. Germline V CDR1 and CDR2: ENHRY, SYGVKD. V lost 10 bases and J lost 3, with 13 bases in between.

V usage is TRBV14 and J usage is TRBJ2-1, with no clear D. V shed 1 base and J shed 8 bases, with 15 bases lying between them. In germline, CDR1 is SGHDN, CDR2 FVKESK. This CDR3 region has 15 residues. CDR3 sequence (DNA): TGTGCCAGCAGCCAAGGGCGCGGAGCGTACGATGAGCAGTTCTTC. It translates to CASSQGRGAYDEQFF.

This sequence joins TRBV5-1 and TRBJ1-6; D is unresolved. Trimming left V 5 bases short and J 3 bases short, with 15 bases between. The CDR3 length is 16 residues. Germline loops: CDR1 SGHRS, CDR2 YFSETQ. CDR3 loop: CASSPTSGGYNSPLHF. In nucleotides, the CDR3 is TGCGCCAGCAGTCCCACCTCCGGCGGCTATAATTCACCCCTCCACTTT.

This clone was picked up a small number of times. This chain connects TRBV4-1 to TRBJ1-1; no clear D. V shed 2 bases and J shed 12 bases, with 19 bases lying between them. The CDR3 covers 14 residues. Germline-derived CDR1 and CDR2 are MGHRA and YSYEKL. This CDR3 reads CASSQTGRQAETFF. Here the CDR3 DNA reads TGCGCCAGCAGCCAAACCGGTCGGCAGGCAGAAACTTTCTTT.